The rows below give T cell receptor beta chains drawn from one sample of a study of PD-1 and CTLA-4 blockade in melanoma. Sequencing was performed with immunoSEQ multiplex PCR; in TCRdb, only in-frame clones are kept and a portion is missing. This table has 34,000 or so clones, approximately 90% appearing once. Here the sequenced sample was CD8+ T cells from peripheral blood, taken from a patient given anti-PD-1 treatment. The receptors come from a human donor with melanoma. The CDR3 runs from the conserved cysteine through the conserved F or W. The D gene is left open where the match is weak. Clone size appears in some rows only: once, few, many, or a class for an expanded clone.

TGCGCCAGCAGCCAAGTTGCGGCGGCGGGTTACAATGAGCAGTTCTTC	CASSQVAAAGYNEQFF	TRBJ2-1	TRBV4-3	-	-
TGTGCCAGTAGCGCGGGGGACAGGGTGAACACTGAAGCTTTCTTT	CASSAGDRVNTEAFF	TRBJ1-1	TRBV19	-	TRBD1
TGTGCCAGCTCACCACCAAGCGGGGGGGCAGGAGGAGAGACCCAGTACTTC	CASSPPSGGAGGETQYF	TRBJ2-5	TRBV18	-	TRBD2
TGTGCCAGCAGTTTGGAAGGATGGCACACCGGGGAGCTGTTTTTT	CASSLEGWHTGELFF	TRBJ2-2	TRBV6-5	-	-
TGCAGCGTCAACCTGGACGGTCGAAGCGCCGGGGAGCTGTTTTTT	CSVNLDGRSAGELFF	TRBJ2-2	TRBV29-1	once	-
TGTGCCAGCAGTTACTCGGACTTTAGCACAGATACGCAGTATTTT	CASSYSDFSTDTQYF	TRBJ2-3	TRBV6-5	once	-
TGTGCCAGCAGCTTGGGGGGACCTAATCAGCCCCAGCATTTT	CASSLGGPNQPQHF	TRBJ1-5	TRBV5-6	once	-
TGTGCCAGCAGCTTGGGGACAGGGAACTACGAGCAGTACTTC	CASSLGTGNYEQYF	TRBJ2-7	TRBV5-6	-	TRBD1
TGTGCCTGGTTGGACAGGGGGAATTCCTACGAGCAGTACTTC	CAWLDRGNSYEQYF	TRBJ2-7	TRBV30	-	TRBD1
TGTGCCAGCTCACCAAGGAGGGGCCATCAGCCCCAGCATTTT	CASSPRRGHQPQHF	TRBJ1-5	TRBV18	once	-
TGTGCCAGCACTAGGACTAGCGGTGAGCAGTTCTTC	CASTRTSGEQFF	TRBJ2-1	TRBV12-3/TRBV12-4	-	TRBD2
TGTGCCAGCAGCTTCTTTCGCAATGAGCAGTTCTTC	CASSFFRNEQFF	TRBJ2-1	TRBV7-9	-	-
TGTGCCAGCAGCTTTGCAGGGGAAGGAGGAAACACCATATATTTT	CASSFAGEGGNTIYF	TRBJ1-3	TRBV7-2	-	-
TGTGCCAGTGAGATCAGGGCAGCAAGAGTTAGTTCCTACGAGCAGTACTTC	CASEIRAARVSSYEQYF	TRBJ2-7	TRBV19	-	-
TGTGCCAGCAGTATCATGAACACTGAAGCTTTCTTT	CASSIMNTEAFF	TRBJ1-1	TRBV28	once	-
TGCGCCAGCAGCCAAGATATCCAGGGTAATCAGCCCCAGCATTTT	CASSQDIQGNQPQHF	TRBJ1-5	TRBV4-3	-	-
TGTGCCAGCAGAAGCTTCGACACGCCAAATCAGCCCCAGCATTTT	CASRSFDTPNQPQHF	TRBJ1-5	TRBV28	once	-
TGTGCCAGCAGCCCAAGCACAGATACGCAGTATTTT	CASSPSTDTQYF	TRBJ2-3	TRBV9	-	-
TGTGCCAGCAGCTTGGCAGGGGGCCGGGAGACCCAGTACTTC	CASSLAGGRETQYF	TRBJ2-5	TRBV5-4	-	TRBD1
TGTGCCAGCAGCGTAGGGACGGGCACTGAAGCTTTCTTT	CASSVGTGTEAFF	TRBJ1-1	TRBV9	-	-
TGTGCCATCAGTGGAAGCGGATACAATCAGCCCCAGCATTTT	CAISGSGYNQPQHF	TRBJ1-5	TRBV10-3	-	-
TGTGCCAGCAGCCTTACGGGGTCCGGGGAGCTGTTTTTT	CASSLTGSGELFF	TRBJ2-2	TRBV4-2	once	-
TGTGCCAGCAGTTTATCCGCCACAGATACGCAGTATTTT	CASSLSATDTQYF	TRBJ2-3	TRBV27	once	-
TGTGCCAGCAGTCACGGGGGGGGAATAGGCGAGCAGTACTTC	CASSHGGGIGEQYF	TRBJ2-7	TRBV28	-	TRBD2
TGTGCCATTCAACAGGGCAATCAGCCCCAGCATTTT	CAIQQGNQPQHF	TRBJ1-5	TRBV19	-	-
TGTGCCAGCAGCCCCACGAGGGAACTCCCCTATGGCTACACCTTC	CASSPTRELPYGYTF	TRBJ1-2	TRBV2	-	-
TGTGCCTGGAGGGGGGTGAGCTCCTACAATGAGCAGTTCTTC	CAWRGVSSYNEQFF	TRBJ2-1	TRBV30	-	-
TGTGCCAGCAGCTTAGGGTCGGGCAGAAATTCACCCCTCCACTTT	CASSLGSGRNSPLHF	TRBJ1-6	TRBV7-9	few	-
TGCAGCGTTGGCGGGGGCAACTCCTACGAGCAGTACTTC	CSVGGGNSYEQYF	TRBJ2-7	TRBV29-1	-	-